The 14 T cell receptor beta chains listed next were all sequenced from one sample in a study of blood T cell repertoires in COVID-19 (dated by TCRdb to the early 2020s). Receptor libraries were prepared by the immunoSEQ multiplex PCR assay. Held by TCRdb, this immuneACCESS table contains in-frame sequences only and omits some clones. Under half of the omission traces to an unresolved V gene where checked; the cause of the rest is unknown. The sample table contains over 45,000 clones; only one count was recorded for approximately 85% of them. The top ten hold roughly 12% of the sample. Sequenced: peripheral blood. Receptors originate from a human donor in a cohort sampled during active COVID-19.

This clone has a handful of counts. CDR3: CASSPPERNTEAFF. In nucleotides, the CDR3 is TGTGCCAGCTCACCACCGGAGCGGAACACTGAAGCTTTCTTT. The chain links TRBV18 to TRBJ1-1; D is uncertain. The germline V gene encodes CDR1 KGHSH and CDR2 LQKENI. Trimming took off 0 bases at V and 1 base at J, with 6 bases between the two ends. The CDR3 has 14 residues.

This clone was counted once. The gene calls are TRBV7-2 and TRBJ2-7, with D possibly being TRBD2 (5 bases). Germline V CDR1 and CDR2: SGHTA, FQGNSA. The length of the CDR3 is 13 residues. V was shortened by 5 bases and J by 5 bases, with 13 bases between the two germline ends. The CDR3 loop is CASSPRLRDEQYF. As DNA, the CDR3 is TGTGCCAGCAGCCCCCGGTTGAGGGACGAGCAGTACTTC.

As concerns this clone: An end of the junction does not agree with germline; a read error may underlie this. The rearrangement uses TRBV7-9 and TRBJ1-6, with 11 bases that match TRBD1. CDR3 size: 17 residues. CDR1 SEHNR and CDR2 FQNEAQ come from the germline V gene (reference sequence). This CDR3 reads CASSAGQGAPYDSPLHF. In DNA form, the CDR3 reads TGTGCCAGCAGCGCAGGACAGGGGGCGCCCTATGATTCACCCCTCCACTTT.

The chain carries TRBV6-5 and TRBJ2-3, with D maybe TRBD1 (6 bases). The ends were cut back, 5 bases at V and 3 bases at J, with 15 bases in the middle. Per germline, CDR1 MNHEY and CDR2 SVGAGI. The CDR3 covers 15 residues. The CDR3 DNA follows: TGTGCCAGCAGTATCCGGGGTAGGGGGACAGATACGCAGTATTTT. Translating it yields CASSIRGRGTDTQYF.

The rearrangement links TRBV5-1 to TRBJ2-1, with TRBD2 as a possible D gene (6 bases). The CDR3 totals 15 residues. CDR1 and CDR2 (germline): SGHRS, YFSETQ. The ends were cut back, 0 bases at V and 10 bases at J, with 17 bases in the middle. CDR3 sequence (DNA): TGCGCCAGCAGCTTGGATAGGCAGGGAGGAAAGGAGCAGTTCTTC. Encoded protein: CASSLDRQGGKEQFF.

J is TRBJ2-7 and V is TRBV4-3; no reliable D call. In germline, CDR1 is LGHNA, CDR2 YSLEER. The length of the CDR3 is 16 residues. Trimming removed 0 bases at V and 3 bases at J, with 15 bases between. The CDR3 DNA follows: TGCGCCAGCAGCCAAGACCTACAACCCAGGATCTACGAGCAGTACTTC. Protein: CASSQDLQPRIYEQYF.

The rearrangement joins TRBV5-1 to TRBJ2-3; 10 bases fit TRBD1. CDR3 length: 16 residues. Germline CDR1 reads SGHRS; CDR2 reads YFSETQ. V dropped 2 bases and J dropped 3; count of bases not matched to a gene: 6. The CDR3 here is CASSLYGQGGTDTQYF. The CDR3 DNA follows: TGCGCCAGCAGCTTATACGGACAGGGGGGGACAGATACGCAGTATTTT.

The V gene is TRBV2, the J gene TRBJ2-6, with unresolved D. Germline CDR1 SNHLY, CDR2 FYNNEI. V shed 0 bases and J shed 0 bases, with 6 bases lying between them. The CDR3 totals 16 residues. DNA for the CDR3: TGTGCCAGCAGTGAAGCGCGCAACTCTGGGGCCAACGTCCTGACTTTC. Translation: CASSEARNSGANVLTF.

The chain employs TRBV29-1 and TRBJ2-3; 7 bases match TRBD2. CDR3 length equals 14 residues. J was trimmed by 3 bases and V by 5 bases; bases with no gene match: 8. Germline V CDR1 and CDR2: SQVTM, ANQGSEA. The CDR3 spells CSVTHTAGTDTQYF. DNA for the CDR3: TGCAGCGTTACCCATACAGCGGGAACAGATACGCAGTATTTT.

The rearrangement joins TRBV4-1 to TRBJ1-1; 7 bases agree with TRBD1. After removal of 1 base from V and 11 bases from J, the junction contained 10 bases not matched to a gene. This CDR3 has 14 residues. In germline, CDR1 is MGHRA, CDR2 YSYEKL. CDR3: CASSQGDSNPGAFF. CDR3 coding DNA: TGCGCCAGCAGCCAAGGGGACAGTAACCCTGGTGCTTTCTTT.

This clone turned up a few times. This specimen includes other DNA sequences encoding the same CDR3. The rearrangement joins TRBV24-1 to TRBJ1-5, with 7 positions matching TRBD1. V dropped 3 bases and J dropped 4; count of bases not matched to a gene: 5. Per the germline V gene, CDR1 is KGHDR and CDR2 is SFDVKD. The length of the CDR3 is 15 residues. This CDR3 reads CATSDPRQGNQPQHF. The DNA of the CDR3 is TGTGCCACCAGTGATCCCCGACAGGGAAATCAGCCCCAGCATTTT.

The V and J genes are TRBV6-2 or TRBV6-3 and TRBJ2-4, with TRBD1 as a possible D gene (5 bases). The V gene's germline CDR1 is MNHEY and CDR2 SVGEGT. The CDR3 runs to 18 residues. V lost 4 bases to trimming and J lost 1 base, with 20 bases between them. For the CDR3, the DNA is TGTGCCAGCAGTTCCTTGAGATTGGGGCGCAGGGCCAAAAACATTCAGTACTTC. Protein product: CASSSLRLGRRAKNIQYF.

This chain joins TRBV5-1 and TRBJ1-4, with 9 positions matching TRBD1. CDR1 and CDR2 from the germline V gene are SGHRS and YFSETQ. With V trimmed by 4 bases and J by 7 bases, 8 bases remained unmatched. This CDR3 spans 15 amino acids. The CDR3 sequence is CASSLTGGVGEKLFF. The CDR3, as DNA: TGCGCCAGCAGCCTAACAGGGGGCGTAGGTGAAAAACTGTTTTTT.

This rearrangement joins TRBV19 to TRBJ2-1, with TRBD2 matching over 12 bases. Germline CDR1 and CDR2: LNHDA and SQIVND (reference sequence). The CDR3 consists of 17 residues. Trimming removed 3 bases from V and 4 bases from J; junction bases left unmatched: 7. This CDR3 is CASSIATSGRSYNEQFF. The CDR3 DNA reads as TGTGCCAGTAGTATTGCGACTAGCGGGAGATCTTACAATGAGCAGTTCTTC.